Listed here is a single T cell receptor (beta chain). Its specificity is unknown. RNA was extracted and reverse transcribed into cDNA as the sequencing template. The method was immunoSEQ multiplex PCR; TCRdb's version includes in-frame clones alone and lacks a portion of them. Of approximately 200,000 clones detected, over 40% appear once; the ten largest clones hold about 2.6%. This specimen belongs to a study of CD8+ T cells in alopecia areata. Overall study: Treatment with tofacitinib (6 to 18 months) was followed by 6 months off drug.

This sample's treatment: oral pan-JAK inhibitor, 5-10 mg twice daily. Lesional scalp punch biopsies and peripheral blood were collected from alopecia areata patients. Study-level points and caveats: There was only one nonresponder, so it was unclear how baseline CD8+ expansion relates to response.

Germline-derived CDR1 and CDR2 are SQVTM and ANQGSEA. With 1 base removed from V and 2 bases from J, the gap between germline ends came to 12 bases. The CDR3 runs 14 residues. The source is a human donor with alopecia areata. Material: CD4+ T cells sorted from blood, obtained at approximately week 36, from a patient treated with tofacitinib. This chain uses TRBV29-1 with TRBJ2-7; perhaps TRBD2 as D (6 bases). The chain's CDR3 is CSVEGGSGTYEQYF. The CDR3 bases are TGCAGCGTTGAAGGAGGTAGCGGAACCTACGAGCAGTACTTC.